A single TCR beta chain is shown here with its context. The sample comes from a study of shared clonotypes between healthy human individuals. Healthy HIV-negative adults without recent acute infections or vaccinations served as donors. Splitting of CD4+ cells produced CD45RA+ naive and CD45RA-negative memory subsets. The repertoire was sequenced with immunoSEQ multiplex PCR; TCRdb's copy has only in-frame clones and lacks some. The data show under 2,500,000 clones, approximately 94% seen once. V lost 7 bases and J lost 5, with 11 bases in between. Germline lookup yields CDR1 SNHLY and CDR2 FYNNEI. CDR3 size: 12 residues.

Material for sequencing was naive CD4+ T cells sorted from blood. Subset denoted: CD45RA+ positively selected. This receptor was taken from a man between 18 and 35 years old in good health. The J gene is TRBJ2-5, the V gene TRBV2, with a possible D match to TRBD2 (7 bases). In nucleotides, the CDR3 is TGTGCCAGCATGGGGGGGGCGGAGACCCAGTACTTC. Translation: CASMGGAETQYF. The variable domain in full, with the rest retrieved from reference TRBV2 and TRBJ2-5, is EPEVTQTPSHQVTQMGQEVILRCVPISNHLYFYWYRQILGQKVEFLVSFYNNEISEKSEIFDDQFSVERPDGSNFTLKIRSTKLEDSAMYFCASMGGAETQYFGPGTRLLVL.